This paragraph reports one TCR beta chain. By 5'RACE template switching, TCR cDNA was produced, with a universal primer site and UMIs added in the process. TCRdb redid the calling of the 5' RACE reads with MiXCR, one entry per CDR3 protein. In the table there are 500,000 to 650,000 distinct CDR3 sequences, around 12% of which are singletons. This sample is drawn from a study of T cells after yellow fever vaccination. The CDR3 runs 13 residues. Per germline, CDR1 MNHEY and CDR2 SMNVEV (reference sequence). V lost 5 bases and J lost 7, with 14 bases in between. The chain recombines TRBV27 with TRBJ2-5; no definite D call. The input for sequencing was PBMCs, taken on the day of the yellow fever booster vaccination. The source is a man aged 30-40 years who received the YFV17D yellow fever vaccine. Here the CDR3 DNA reads TGTGCCAGCAGTCTCGTCCCGCTGGCGACCCAGTACTTC. Translated, it gives CASSLVPLATQYF.